Below, 32 T cell receptor beta chains from the same sample are listed, as sequenced in a study of cytomegalovirus exposure and HLA in healthy donors. The PCR had 60 Vbeta and 13 Jbeta primers. Method: immunoSEQ multiplex PCR; TCRdb's copy keeps in-frame clones and lacks some. The sample lists roughly 190,000 clones; roughly 70% were seen once. Sequencing was carried out using PBMCs. Receptors originate from a woman in her 30s in good health and CMV-seronegative.

The chain combines TRBV9 with TRBJ2-2, with 8 positions matching TRBD1. The CDR3 extends over 15 amino acids. The V gene's germline CDR1 is SGDLS and CDR2 YYNGEE. Unmatched junction bases numbered 8, after V lost 3 bases and J lost 7 bases. CDR3 DNA: TGTGCCAGCAGCGCCCCGGACAGGGTAGACGGGGAGCTGTTTTTT. This translates into CASSAPDRVDGELFF.

The chain has TRBV4-2 and TRBJ2-3, with D perhaps TRBD2 (6 bases). Germline-derived CDR1 and CDR2 are LGHNA and YNFKEQ. V was trimmed by 1 base and J by 3 bases, leaving 14 bases between them. This CDR3 is 16 amino acids long. The CDR3 reads CASSQARSRGTDTQYF. The CDR3, as DNA: TGTGCCAGCAGCCAAGCTCGTTCTCGGGGGACAGATACGCAGTATTTT.

The chain recombines TRBV30 with TRBJ1-2; tentatively, D is TRBD1 (6 bases). The length of the CDR3 is 15 residues. Germline CDR1 reads GTSNPN; CDR2 reads SVGIG (reference sequence). Trimming removed 0 bases at V and 0 bases at J, with 11 bases between. CDR3 bases: TGTGCCTGGAGTGTCGGGGGGGCCTCTAACTATGGCTACACCTTC. This translates into CAWSVGGASNYGYTF.

In its sample, this clone was seen a few times. The chain couples TRBV30 to TRBJ1-1; tentatively, D is TRBD1 (5 bases). Germline V CDR1 and CDR2: GTSNPN, SVGIG (reference sequence). Trimming left V 3 bases short and J 2 bases short, with 13 bases between. This CDR3 contains 14 residues. Here the CDR3 DNA reads TGTGCCTGGAGAATAAGGGGTGCTAACACTGAAGCTTTCTTT. This codes for CAWRIRGANTEAFF.

The V call is TRBV5-4, the J call TRBJ2-5; a possible D gene is TRBD1 (5 bases). The V gene's germline CDR1 is SGHNT and CDR2 YYREEE (reference sequence). V gave up 7 bases and J gave up 1 base, with 8 bases separating them. The CDR3 consists of 12 residues. CDR3 in DNA: TGTGCCAGCGGGGCGGTCCAAGAGACCCAGTACTTC. Translation gives CASGAVQETQYF. Variable domain in full (rest from reference TRBV5-4 and TRBJ2-5): ETGVTQSPTHLIKTRGQQVTLRCSSQSGHNTVSWYQQALGQGPQFIFQYYREEENGRGNFPPRFSGLQFPNYSSELNVNALELDDSALYLCASGAVQETQYFGPGTRLLVL.

This chain links TRBV7-2 with TRBJ2-5, with D maybe TRBD2 (5 bases). Trimming took 1 base from V and 7 from J, leaving 7 bases between them. Germline V lookup: CDR1 SGHTA, CDR2 FQGNSA. CDR3 length: 12 residues. The CDR3 DNA reads as TGTGCCAGCAGCTTAGACGAGGGGACCCAGTACTTC. It is translated as CASSLDEGTQYF.

The V gene is TRBV14, the J gene TRBJ2-6; 7 positions agree with TRBD2. Germline assignment: CDR1 SGHDN and CDR2 FVKESK. The CDR3 has 18 residues. V was pared by 0 bases and J by 2 bases, with 7 bases of the junction left unmatched. For the CDR3, the DNA is TGTGCCAGCAGCCAAGATCGGGGGGAATCGGCTGGGGCCAACGTCCTGACTTTC. It translates to CASSQDRGESAGANVLTF. The complete variable domain, with remaining parts taken from reference TRBV14 and TRBJ2-6, reads EAGVTQFPSHSVIEKGQTVTLRCDPISGHDNLYWYRRVMGKEIKFLLHFVKESKQDESGMPNNRFLAERTGGTYSTLKVQPAELEDSGVYFCASSQDRGESAGANVLTFGAGSRLTVL.

This chain links TRBV15 with TRBJ1-4; 9 bases are shared with TRBD1. This CDR3 region has 15 residues. V was clipped by 1 base and J by 8 bases; unmatched bases: 5. CDR1 is LNHNV and CDR2 is YYDKDF in the germline V gene (reference sequence). The DNA for the CDR3 is TGTGCCACCAGCAGAGGAGGGACAGGGAACGAAAAACTGTTTTTT. It codes for CATSRGGTGNEKLFF.

The CDR3: CASSQEELGGGTDTQYF. The DNA for the CDR3 is TGTGCCAGCAGCCAAGAGGAGCTAGGAGGCGGCACAGATACGCAGTATTTT. This rearrangement joins TRBV4-2 to TRBJ2-3, with D tentatively TRBD2 (5 bases). V dropped 0 bases and J dropped 1 base, with 14 bases sitting between them. Germline loops: CDR1 LGHNA, CDR2 YNFKEQ. CDR3 length: 17 amino acids.

This clone was counted only a few times. V is TRBV9 and J is TRBJ2-3; D possibly corresponds to TRBD2 (5 bases). CDR1 and CDR2 from the germline V gene are SGDLS and YYNGEE. Trimming pared 4 bases from V and 6 bases from J, leaving 12 bases between. The length of the CDR3 is 13 residues. The CDR3 loop reads CASSPGLFDTQYF. The CDR3 coding sequence is TGTGCCAGCAGCCCCGGACTTTTCGATACGCAGTATTTT.

The genes are TRBV20-1 and TRBJ2-5; D remains unclear. The CDR3 spans 11 residues. Per germline, CDR1 DFQATT and CDR2 SNEGSKA (reference sequence). V shed 5 bases and J shed 5 bases, with 9 bases lying between them. CDR3 coding DNA: TGCAGTGCTCCTCTATTGGAGACCCAGTACTTC. This codes for CSAPLLETQYF.

The genes are TRBV7-6 and TRBJ1-1; TRBD1 aligns across 7 bases. The CDR3 is 15 residues long. Germline V gives CDR1 SGHVS, CDR2 FNYEAQ. The J segment lost 5 bases and the V segment lost 4 bases, leaving 10 bases of the junction unmatched. The CDR3 DNA reads TGTGCCAGCAGCTCCACGGACAGGATATTGACTGAAGCTTTCTTT. Amino acid sequence: CASSSTDRILTEAFF.

The J gene is TRBJ2-1, the V gene TRBV5-1, with a tentative D call TRBD2 (5 bases). V was clipped by 3 bases and J by 1 base, with 14 bases between them. Germline assignment: CDR1 SGHRS and CDR2 YFSETQ. CDR3 length equals 16 residues. CDR3 DNA: TGCGCCAGCAGCTCCGCCGGGGTACGATCCTACAATGAGCAGTTCTTC. As protein: CASSSAGVRSYNEQFF.

This chain connects TRBV12-5 to TRBJ2-1; 10 bases align to TRBD1. This CDR3 is built from 15 residues. Germline V gene sequence: CDR1 LGHNT, CDR2 FRNRAP. The V gene end was trimmed by 6 bases and the J gene end by 7 bases; junction bases not matched to a gene: 9. The CDR3, as DNA: TGTGCTAGTGGACGTGGGACAGGGGTTGGGAATGAGCAGTTCTTC. It encodes CASGRGTGVGNEQFF.

V and J are TRBV11-3 and TRBJ2-3; 10 nucleotides match TRBD2. Trimming cost V 5 bases and J 6 bases; bases outside gene matches: 11. This CDR3 region has 16 residues. Per the germline V gene, CDR1 is SGHNT and CDR2 is YENEEA. The CDR3 spells CASSPRGTSGMDTQYF. CDR3 coding DNA: TGTGCCAGCAGCCCAAGGGGAACTAGCGGGATGGATACGCAGTATTTT. Looking up the rest from reference TRBV11-3 and TRBJ2-3 gives the full variable domain: EAGVVQSPRYKIIEKKQPVAFWCNPISGHNTLYWYLQNLGQGPELLIRYENEEAVDDSQLPKDRFSAERLKGVDSTLKIQPAELGDSAVYLCASSPRGTSGMDTQYFGPGTRLTVL.

The J gene is TRBJ2-1, the V gene TRBV7-3; a weak D match, TRBD1 (5 bases). Trimming took off 5 bases at V and 0 bases at J, with 11 bases between the two ends. The length of the CDR3 is 15 residues. Per germline, CDR1 SGHTA and CDR2 FQGTGA. The CDR3 sequence: CASSLGVSSYNEQFF. The CDR3 DNA follows: TGTGCCAGCAGCCTAGGGGTGAGCTCCTACAATGAGCAGTTCTTC.

The chain links TRBV7-9 to TRBJ2-1, with 8 positions matching TRBD1. The germline V gene has CDR1 SEHNR and CDR2 FQNEAQ (reference sequence). V lost 3 bases to trimming and J lost 15 bases; unmatched junction nucleotides: 10. CDR3 length: 13 amino acids. The chain's CDR3 is CASSLPGTGVPFF. CDR3 bases: TGTGCCAGCAGCTTGCCTGGGACAGGAGTCCCGTTCTTC.

The V call is TRBV15, the J call TRBJ2-7, with 7 bases aligning to TRBD1. This CDR3 has 14 amino acids. J lost 3 bases, V lost 1 base, and 3 bases had no gene match. The V gene's germline CDR1 is LNHNV and CDR2 YYDKDF (reference sequence). In nucleotides, the CDR3 is TGTGCCACCAGCAGAGGGTCAGGGGGCTACGAGCAGTACTTC. Its translation is CATSRGSGGYEQYF.

In this sample, this clone turned up once. CDR3 amino acids: CAISDSQGTNEKLFF. CDR3 DNA: TGTGCCATCAGTGACAGTCAGGGGACTAATGAAAAACTGTTTTTT. The chain combines TRBV10-3 with TRBJ1-4; D might be TRBD1 (6 bases). Germline V gene data show CDR1 as ENHRY and CDR2 as SYGVKD. Trimming took 3 bases from V and 2 from J, leaving 10 bases between them. This CDR3 has 15 amino acids.

This chain's CDR3 is CASSLTTGTGEEQYF. The CDR3 DNA reads as TGCGCCAGCAGCTTGACGACCGGGACAGGGGAAGAGCAGTACTTC. The chain recombines TRBV5-1 with TRBJ2-7; 10 bases match TRBD1. The CDR3 is 15 residues long. CDR1 is SGHRS and CDR2 is YFSETQ in the germline V gene. Unmatched junction bases numbered 8, after V lost 1 base and J lost 7 bases.

In its sample, this clone was seen a few times. The chain recombines TRBV2 with TRBJ2-1; 9 bases fit TRBD2. The length of the CDR3 is 13 residues. Trimming removed 7 bases from V and 3 bases from J; junction bases left unmatched: 1. Germline CDR1 is SNHLY and CDR2 is FYNNEI. CDR3 protein: CASTSGVYNEQFF. The CDR3 DNA reads as TGTGCCAGCACTAGCGGGGTCTACAATGAGCAGTTCTTC.

The chain links TRBV6-5 to TRBJ1-2, with TRBD1 matching over 8 bases. The CDR3 totals 14 residues. With 6 bases clipped from V and 3 bases from J, the junction kept 6 bases outside the gene matches. The germline gives CDR1 MNHEY, CDR2 SVGAGI. The DNA for the CDR3 is TGTGCCAGCAGGCCCGGACAGGGACACTATGGCTACACCTTC. Protein product: CASRPGQGHYGYTF.

The V call is TRBV19, the J call TRBJ1-6, with TRBD1 matching 7 bases. The germline CDR1 and CDR2 sequences are LNHDA and SQIVND (reference sequence). With V trimmed by 8 bases and J by 7 bases, 8 bases remained unmatched. This CDR3 is built from 14 residues. CDR3 DNA: TGTGCCAGTCGGCCGGAGGGGGCCAATTCACCCCTCCACTTT. It yields the protein CASRPEGANSPLHF. The full variable domain, completed using reference TRBV19 and TRBJ1-6, is DGGITQSPKYLFRKEGQNVTLSCEQNLNHDAMYWYRQDPGQGLRLIYYSQIVNDFQKGDIAEGYSVSREKKESFPLTVTSAQKNPTAFYLCASRPEGANSPLHFGNGTRLTVT.

This clone showed up just once. The chain recombines TRBV19 with TRBJ2-5; D possibly corresponds to TRBD1 (5 bases). The CDR3 covers 15 residues. The V end was cut by 1 base, the J end by 2 bases, with 11 bases between. Germline V lookup: CDR1 LNHDA, CDR2 SQIVND (reference sequence). CDR3 region: CASSIGWQGQETQYF. The CDR3, as DNA: TGTGCCAGTAGTATAGGGTGGCAGGGACAAGAGACCCAGTACTTC. Full variable domain (outside the CDR3, taken from reference TRBV19 and TRBJ2-5): DGGITQSPKYLFRKEGQNVTLSCEQNLNHDAMYWYRQDPGQGLRLIYYSQIVNDFQKGDIAEGYSVSREKKESFPLTVTSAQKNPTAFYLCASSIGWQGQETQYFGPGTRLLVL.

In its sample, this clone was seen once. The chain couples TRBV4-2 to TRBJ1-6; D gene uncertain. The CDR3 has 15 amino acids. Germline loops: CDR1 LGHNA, CDR2 YNFKEQ. The germline V and J ends were trimmed by 4 bases and 5 bases, with 12 bases remaining between them. The CDR3 DNA follows: TGTGCCAGCAGCCTTAATTCGGTTAATAATTCACCCCTCCACTTT. The encoded protein is CASSLNSVNNSPLHF.

The sample holds one count of this clone. This sample also contains other DNA sequences that code for the same CDR3. The chain employs TRBV5-1 and TRBJ2-2, with D unclear. The germline V and J ends were trimmed by 3 bases and 1 base, with 4 bases remaining between them. The V gene's germline CDR1 is SGHRS and CDR2 YFSETQ. CDR3 length equals 13 residues. CDR3 sequence (DNA): TGCGCCAGCAGCTCAGGGAACACCGGGGAGCTGTTTTTT. Amino acid sequence: CASSSGNTGELFF.

This sequence joins TRBV19 and TRBJ1-1; D remains ambiguous. V lost 3 bases and J lost 5, with 10 bases in between. CDR1 is LNHDA, CDR2 SQIVND, per germline (reference sequence). The CDR3 is made up of 13 amino acids. The DNA for the CDR3 is TGTGCCAGTAGTATGGTCACGAGGACTGAAGCTTTCTTT. Protein sequence: CASSMVTRTEAFF.

V and J are TRBV5-4 and TRBJ1-2; D is perhaps TRBD1 (6 bases). The germline V and J ends were trimmed by 5 bases and 5 bases, with 13 bases remaining between them. There are 13 residues in the CDR3. Germline V gives CDR1 SGHNT, CDR2 YYREEE (reference sequence). CDR3 residues: CASSYGTRYGYTF. The DNA of the CDR3 is TGTGCCAGCAGTTACGGGACACGATATGGCTACACCTTC.

The chain links TRBV7-3 to TRBJ2-3; the D gene is possibly TRBD1 (5 bases). This CDR3 contains 13 residues. Germline assignment: CDR1 SGHTA and CDR2 FQGTGA. V lost 4 bases and J lost 2, with 7 bases in between. CDR3 in DNA: TGTGCCAGCAGCTGGGGCCCCACAGATACGCAGTATTTT. Amino acid sequence: CASSWGPTDTQYF. The complete variable domain, with remaining parts taken from reference TRBV7-3 and TRBJ2-3, reads GAGVSQTPSNKVTEKGKYVELRCDPISGHTALYWYRQSLGQGPEFLIYFQGTGAADDSGLPNDRFFAVRPEGSVSTLKIQRTERGDSAVYLCASSWGPTDTQYFGPGTRLTVL.

This clone has just one count. V usage is TRBV6-5 and J usage is TRBJ2-7, with 12 bases identical to TRBD2. Germline V gene data show CDR1 as MNHEY and CDR2 as SVGAGI. The CDR3 covers 16 residues. Germline trimming cut 0 bases from V and 4 bases from J; bases unmatched to any gene: 4. CDR3 region: CASSYSTSGGPYEQYF. CDR3 nucleotides: TGTGCCAGCAGTTACTCGACTAGCGGGGGTCCATACGAGCAGTACTTC.

This chain uses TRBV9 with TRBJ2-2; 9 positions agree with TRBD1. Trimming cost V 3 bases and J 3 bases; bases outside gene matches: 9. This CDR3 comprises 17 residues. CDR1 and CDR2 from the germline V gene are SGDLS and YYNGEE. The CDR3 DNA is TGTGCCAGCAGCGATTCACAAGGGACAGGGTACACCGGGGAGCTGTTTTTT. It encodes CASSDSQGTGYTGELFF.

This clone was counted between two and nine times. The chain combines TRBV30 with TRBJ1-5; D unresolved. The CDR3 spans 11 residues. V gave up 8 bases and J gave up 15 bases, with 20 bases separating them. Per the germline V gene, CDR1 is GTSNPN and CDR2 is SVGIG (reference sequence). The CDR3 sequence: CALMVPGNWHF. CDR3 nucleotides: TGTGCCCTCATGGTTCCGGGGAATTGGCATTTT.